This T cell receptor beta chain was sequenced during a study of technical replicates of blood from a handful of donors. Trimming took off 10 bases at V and 1 base at J, with 19 bases between the two ends. Germline CDR1 SNHLY, CDR2 FYNNEI. This CDR3 has 15 amino acids. Clones were sequenced by immunoSEQ multiplex PCR, and TCRdb holds only the in-frame ones, with some missing. The sample has about 64,000 clones, 75% to 90% seen once; the top ten hold about 4.8%. The source is a human donor in good health. Some clones in this sample may be carry-over from other donors' samples. The rearrangement joins TRBV2 to TRBJ2-5; D might be TRBD1 (6 bases). Sequences were obtained from PBMCs. CDR3 sequence (DNA): TGTGCCATCGGGTTTCAGGGGTCGCCCCAAGAGACCCAGTACTTC. Amino acids: CAIGFQGSPQETQYF.